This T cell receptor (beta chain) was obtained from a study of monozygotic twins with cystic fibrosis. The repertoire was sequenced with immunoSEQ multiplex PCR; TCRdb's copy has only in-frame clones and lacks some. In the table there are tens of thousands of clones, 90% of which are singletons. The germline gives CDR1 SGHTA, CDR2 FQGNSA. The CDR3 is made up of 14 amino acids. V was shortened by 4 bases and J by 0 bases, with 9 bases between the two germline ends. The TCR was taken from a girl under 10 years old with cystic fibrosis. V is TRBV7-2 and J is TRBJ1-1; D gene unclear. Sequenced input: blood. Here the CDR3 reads CASSSGGVNTEAFF. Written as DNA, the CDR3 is TGTGCCAGCAGCTCAGGTGGAGTGAACACTGAAGCTTTCTTT.